This T cell receptor (beta chain) stems from a study of blood T cell repertoires in COVID-19. Looking at the study overall: The United States, Italy and Spain were the sources of the acute and convalescent COVID-19 samples. PBMCs, B-cell-depleted T cells, or T cells were the source of the cDNA or gDNA that made up the material.

The V and J ends lost 4 bases and 4 bases, in that order; junction bases with no gene match: 5. CDR3 size: 16 residues. Germline values: CDR1 SGHAT, CDR2 FQNNGV. How the authors handled the data: Counts of nucleated cells, estimated from reference gene primer amplification, were obtained. TCRdb's copy holds only in-frame clones and misses some; the assay was immunoSEQ multiplex PCR. V, J and clone size are those of that table, while D and trimming were read from the DNA. The table shows about 220,000 clones, with 84% occurring only once. In its sample, this clone was seen a few times. The J gene is TRBJ2-1, the V gene TRBV11-2; 12 bases match TRBD2. Sequenced input: peripheral blood. This TCR derives from a woman aged 60 to 75 who had recovered from COVID-19. This CDR3 is CASSSRLAGEYNEQFF. Written as DNA, the CDR3 is TGTGCCAGCAGCTCTCGACTAGCGGGGGAGTACAATGAGCAGTTCTTC.